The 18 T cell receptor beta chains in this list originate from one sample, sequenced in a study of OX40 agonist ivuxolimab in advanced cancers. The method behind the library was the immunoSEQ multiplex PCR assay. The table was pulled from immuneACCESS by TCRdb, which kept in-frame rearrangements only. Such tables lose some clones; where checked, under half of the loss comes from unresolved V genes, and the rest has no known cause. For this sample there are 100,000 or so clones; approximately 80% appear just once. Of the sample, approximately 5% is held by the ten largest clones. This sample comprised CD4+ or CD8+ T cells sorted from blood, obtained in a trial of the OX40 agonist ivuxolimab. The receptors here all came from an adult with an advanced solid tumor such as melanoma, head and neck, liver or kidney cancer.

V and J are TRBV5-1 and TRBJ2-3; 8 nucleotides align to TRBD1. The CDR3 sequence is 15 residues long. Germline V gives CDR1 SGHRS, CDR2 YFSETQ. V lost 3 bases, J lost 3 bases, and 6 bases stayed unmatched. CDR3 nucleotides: TGCGCCAGCAGCTCAGGGGGCTGGGGGACAGATACGCAGTATTTT. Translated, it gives CASSSGGWGTDTQYF. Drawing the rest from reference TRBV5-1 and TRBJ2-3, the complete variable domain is KAGVTQTPRYLIKTRGQQVTLSCSPISGHRSVSWYQQTPGQGLQFLFEYFSETQRNKGNFPGRFSGRQFSNSRSEMNVSTLELGDSALYLCASSSGGWGTDTQYFGPGTRLTVL.

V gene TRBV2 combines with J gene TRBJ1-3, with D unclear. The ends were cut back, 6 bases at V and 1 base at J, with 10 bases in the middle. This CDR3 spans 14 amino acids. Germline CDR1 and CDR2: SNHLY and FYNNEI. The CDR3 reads CASSAGVSGNTIYF. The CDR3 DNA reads TGTGCCAGCAGCGCGGGTGTTTCTGGAAACACCATATATTTT.

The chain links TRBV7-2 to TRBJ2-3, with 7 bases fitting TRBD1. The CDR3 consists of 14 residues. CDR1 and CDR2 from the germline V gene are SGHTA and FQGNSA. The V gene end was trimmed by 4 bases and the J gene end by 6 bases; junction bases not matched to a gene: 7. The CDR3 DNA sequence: TGTGCCAGCAGCTCATACAGGGGAAGGGATACGCAGTATTTT. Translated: CASSSYRGRDTQYF. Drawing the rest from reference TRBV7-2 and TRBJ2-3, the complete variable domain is GAGVSQSPSNKVTEKGKDVELRCDPISGHTALYWYRQSLGQGLEFLIYFQGNSAPDKSGLPSDRFSAERTGGSVSTLTIQRTQQEDSAVYLCASSSYRGRDTQYFGPGTRLTVL.

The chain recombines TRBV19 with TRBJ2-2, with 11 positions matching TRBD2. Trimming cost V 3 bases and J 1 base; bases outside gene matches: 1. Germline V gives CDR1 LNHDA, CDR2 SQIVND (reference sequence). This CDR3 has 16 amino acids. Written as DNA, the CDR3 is TGTGCCAGTAGTATCGGGACTAGCGGGAACACCGGGGAGCTGTTTTTT. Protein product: CASSIGTSGNTGELFF.

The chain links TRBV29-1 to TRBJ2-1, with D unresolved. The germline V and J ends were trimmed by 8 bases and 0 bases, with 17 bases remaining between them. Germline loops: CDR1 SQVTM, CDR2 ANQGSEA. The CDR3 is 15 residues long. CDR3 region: CSTLAGSSSYNEQFF. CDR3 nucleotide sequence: TGCAGCACCCTGGCCGGGTCTAGCTCCTACAATGAGCAGTTCTTC.

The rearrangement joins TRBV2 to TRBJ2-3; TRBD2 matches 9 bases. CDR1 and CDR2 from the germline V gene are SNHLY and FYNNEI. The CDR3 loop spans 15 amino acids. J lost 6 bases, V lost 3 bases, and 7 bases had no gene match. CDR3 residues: CASSDGRGGLDTQYF. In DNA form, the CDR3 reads TGTGCCAGCAGTGACGGGCGGGGGGGCCTGGATACGCAGTATTTT.

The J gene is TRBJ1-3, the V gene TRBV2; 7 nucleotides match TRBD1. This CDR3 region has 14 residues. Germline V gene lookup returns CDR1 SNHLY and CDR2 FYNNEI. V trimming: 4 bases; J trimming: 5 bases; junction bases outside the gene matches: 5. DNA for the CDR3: TGTGCCAGCAGTGGGGGCAGGGGGAGAAACACCATATATTTT. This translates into CASSGGRGRNTIYF.

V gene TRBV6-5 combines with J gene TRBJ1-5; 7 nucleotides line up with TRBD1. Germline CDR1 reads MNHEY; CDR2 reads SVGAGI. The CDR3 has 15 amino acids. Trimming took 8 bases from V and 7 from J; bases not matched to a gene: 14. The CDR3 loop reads CASSFQGGAEQPQHF. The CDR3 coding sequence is TGTGCCAGCTCCTTCCAGGGGGGGGCTGAGCAGCCCCAGCATTTT.

The CDR3 DNA reads TGTGCCAGCAGTTACACCCCAGGGATCACTAATGAAAAACTGTTTTTT. This gives the protein CASSYTPGITNEKLFF. The chain carries TRBV6-5 and TRBJ1-4; perhaps TRBD1 as D (5 bases). V was cut by 2 bases and J by 2 bases, with 12 bases left in between. Germline V gene data show CDR1 as MNHEY and CDR2 as SVGAGI. This CDR3 region has 16 residues.

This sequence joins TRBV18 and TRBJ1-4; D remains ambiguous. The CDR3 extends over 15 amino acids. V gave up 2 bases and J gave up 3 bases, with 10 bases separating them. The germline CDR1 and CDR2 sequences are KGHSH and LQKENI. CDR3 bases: TGTGCCAGCTCACCAGCCCGGGCTGCTAATGAAAAACTGTTTTTT. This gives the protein CASSPARAANEKLFF.

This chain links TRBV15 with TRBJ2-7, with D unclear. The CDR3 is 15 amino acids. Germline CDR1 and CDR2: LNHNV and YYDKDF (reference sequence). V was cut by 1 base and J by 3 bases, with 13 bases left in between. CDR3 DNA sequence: TGTGCCACCAGCAGAGGTGGATCGCACTACTACGAGCAGTACTTC. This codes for CATSRGGSHYYEQYF.

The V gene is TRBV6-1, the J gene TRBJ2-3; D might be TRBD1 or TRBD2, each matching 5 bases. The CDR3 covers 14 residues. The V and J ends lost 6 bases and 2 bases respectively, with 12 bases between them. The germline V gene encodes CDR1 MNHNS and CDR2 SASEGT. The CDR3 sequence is CASRRAGNTDTQYF. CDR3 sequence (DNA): TGTGCCAGCAGGCGGGCAGGGAACACAGATACGCAGTATTTT.

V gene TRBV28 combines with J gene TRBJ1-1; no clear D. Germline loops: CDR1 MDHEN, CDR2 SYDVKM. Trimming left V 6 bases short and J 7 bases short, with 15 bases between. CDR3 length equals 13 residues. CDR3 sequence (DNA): TGTGCCAGCAGCTTGGGGAGCGAGGGTGAAGCTTTCTTT. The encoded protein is CASSLGSEGEAFF. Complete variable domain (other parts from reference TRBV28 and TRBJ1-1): DVKVTQSSRYLVKRTGEKVFLECVQDMDHENMFWYRQDPGLGLRLIYFSYDVKMKEKGDIPEGYSVSREKKERFSLILESASTNQTSMYLCASSLGSEGEAFFGQGTRLTVV.

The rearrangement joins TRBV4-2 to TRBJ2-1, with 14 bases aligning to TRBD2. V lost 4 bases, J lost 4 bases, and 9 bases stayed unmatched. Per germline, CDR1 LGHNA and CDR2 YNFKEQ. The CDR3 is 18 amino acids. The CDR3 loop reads CASSPRLAGGPGYNEQFF. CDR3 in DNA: TGTGCCAGCAGCCCCAGACTAGCGGGAGGGCCGGGGTACAATGAGCAGTTCTTC.

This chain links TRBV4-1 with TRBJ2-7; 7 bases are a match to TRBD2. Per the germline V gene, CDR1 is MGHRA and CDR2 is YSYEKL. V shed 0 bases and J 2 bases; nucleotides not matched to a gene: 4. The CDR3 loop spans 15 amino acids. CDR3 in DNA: TGCGCCAGCAGCCAAGAGGGGAGGGGACCCTACGAGCAGTACTTC. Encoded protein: CASSQEGRGPYEQYF.

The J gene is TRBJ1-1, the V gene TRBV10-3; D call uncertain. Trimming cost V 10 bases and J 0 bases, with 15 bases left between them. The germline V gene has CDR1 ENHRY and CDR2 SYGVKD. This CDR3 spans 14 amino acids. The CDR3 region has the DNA TGTGCCACCTCGGACCCCACTATGAACACTGAAGCTTTCTTT. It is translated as CATSDPTMNTEAFF.

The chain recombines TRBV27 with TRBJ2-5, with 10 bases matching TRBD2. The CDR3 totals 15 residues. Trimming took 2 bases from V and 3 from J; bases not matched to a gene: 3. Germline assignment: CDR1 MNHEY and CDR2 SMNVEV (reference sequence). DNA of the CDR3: TGTGCCAGCAGTTTAAGGACTAGCGGAAAAGAGACCCAGTACTTC. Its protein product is CASSLRTSGKETQYF.

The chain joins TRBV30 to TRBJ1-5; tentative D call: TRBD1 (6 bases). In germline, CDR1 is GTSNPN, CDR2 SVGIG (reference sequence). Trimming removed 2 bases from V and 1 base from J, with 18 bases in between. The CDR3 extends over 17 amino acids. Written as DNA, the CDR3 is TGTGCCTGGAGTTTATCCAGGGGCCTGGAAAGCAATCAGCCCCAGCATTTT. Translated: CAWSLSRGLESNQPQHF.